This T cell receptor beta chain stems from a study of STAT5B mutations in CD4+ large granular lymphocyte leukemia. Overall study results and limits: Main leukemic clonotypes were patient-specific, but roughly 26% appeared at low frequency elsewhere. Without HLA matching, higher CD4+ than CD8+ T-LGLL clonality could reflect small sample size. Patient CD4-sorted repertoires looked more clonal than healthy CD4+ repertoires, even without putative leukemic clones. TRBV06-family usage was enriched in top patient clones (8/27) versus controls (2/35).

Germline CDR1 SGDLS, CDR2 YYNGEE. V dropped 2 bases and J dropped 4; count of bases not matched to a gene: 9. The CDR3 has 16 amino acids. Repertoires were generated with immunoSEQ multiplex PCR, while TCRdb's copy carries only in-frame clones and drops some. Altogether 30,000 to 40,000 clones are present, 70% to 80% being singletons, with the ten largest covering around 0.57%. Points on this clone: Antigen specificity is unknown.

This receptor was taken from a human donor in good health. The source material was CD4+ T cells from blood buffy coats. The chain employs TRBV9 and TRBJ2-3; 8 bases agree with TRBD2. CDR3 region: CASSVRVGGAADTQYF. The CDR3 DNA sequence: TGTGCCAGCAGCGTCCGAGTCGGGGGGGCCGCAGATACGCAGTATTTT.